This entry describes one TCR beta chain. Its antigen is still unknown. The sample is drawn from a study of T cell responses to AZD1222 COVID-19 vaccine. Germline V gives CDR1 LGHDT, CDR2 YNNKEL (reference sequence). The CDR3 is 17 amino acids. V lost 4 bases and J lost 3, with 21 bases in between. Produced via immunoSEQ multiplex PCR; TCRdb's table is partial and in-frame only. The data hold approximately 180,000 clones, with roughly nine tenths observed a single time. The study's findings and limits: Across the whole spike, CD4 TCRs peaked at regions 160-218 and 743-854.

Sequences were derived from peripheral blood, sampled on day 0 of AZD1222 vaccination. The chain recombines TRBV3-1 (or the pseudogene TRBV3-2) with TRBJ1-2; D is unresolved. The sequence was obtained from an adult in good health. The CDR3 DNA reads TGTGCCAGCAGCCCTCCAGGACGAGGGAACTTTTACTATGGCTACACCTTC. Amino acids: CASSPPGRGNFYYGYTF.